The 10 T cell receptor beta chains reported below all come from one sample, sequenced in a study of liver allograft versus peripheral blood T cells. Study context: Transplanted livers held T cell receptor repertoires, and these were compared with repertoires in recipients' peripheral blood.

TCRdb itself ran the reads through MiXCR, one entry per CDR3 protein. The profile shows approximately 12,000 distinct CDR3 sequences, 20% to 25% of them singletons. These receptors were collected from a human patient who had a liver transplant. Some T cells may be supplied by the graft donor.

The rearrangement uses TRBV7-9 and TRBJ1-4; TRBD1 agrees at 7 bases. The CDR3 is made up of 23 amino acids. Germline V CDR1 and CDR2: SEHNR, FQNEAQ (reference sequence). With 1 base clipped from V and 0 bases from J, the junction kept 23 bases outside the gene matches. The CDR3 sequence: CASSLDPGTVRVSGDSTNEKLFF. The CDR3 DNA is TGTGCCAGCAGCTTAGATCCCGGGACAGTGCGGGTTAGTGGTGATTCAACTAATGAAAAACTGTTTTTT.

This clonotype was counted between two and nine times. The V gene is TRBV27, the J gene TRBJ2-3; weak D call: TRBD2 (6 bases). The germline gives CDR1 MNHEY, CDR2 SMNVEV (reference sequence). The CDR3 contains 15 residues. V was clipped by 4 bases and J by 3 bases, with 14 bases between them. The CDR3 nucleotides are TGTGCCAGCAGTTATCGGGGGATCGGAACAGATACGCAGTATTTT. Amino acids: CASSYRGIGTDTQYF.

CDR3 sequence reads: CASSELQGYGANVLTF. The CDR3 DNA reads as TGTGCCAGCAGTGAACTTCAGGGATACGGGGCCAACGTCCTGACTTTC. This sequence joins TRBV25-1 and TRBJ2-6; a possible D gene is TRBD1 (5 bases). Germline V gives CDR1 MGHDK, CDR2 SYGVNS. The germline V and J ends were trimmed by 2 bases and 4 bases, with 12 bases remaining between them. This CDR3 has 16 amino acids. The whole variable domain, remainder taken from reference TRBV25-1 and TRBJ2-6, is EADIYQTPRYLVIGTGKKITLECSQTMGHDKMYWYQQDPGMELHLIHYSYGVNSTEKGDLSSESTVSRIRTEHFPLTLESARPSHTSQYLCASSELQGYGANVLTFGAGSRLTVL.

Only a few counts were recorded for this clonotype. V usage is TRBV20-1 and J usage is TRBJ1-5; D uncertain. V lost 5 bases to trimming and J lost 3 bases, with 11 bases between them. The CDR3 runs 13 residues. Germline CDR1 reads DFQATT; CDR2 reads SNEGSKA (reference sequence). CDR3 residues: CSALSPINQPQHF. For the CDR3, the DNA is TGCAGTGCTTTGAGTCCAATCAATCAGCCCCAGCATTTT.

This clonotype is classed as medium-sized. The chain carries TRBV24-1 and TRBJ2-1; 7 nucleotides match TRBD1. CDR3 length equals 18 residues. With V trimmed by 4 bases and J by 2 bases, 13 bases remained unmatched. In germline, CDR1 is KGHDR, CDR2 SFDVKD. Written as DNA, the CDR3 is TGTGCCACCAGTGACCCAAACAGGGGATTAAGGGCCTACAATGAGCAGTTCTTC. This codes for CATSDPNRGLRAYNEQFF.

The chain carries TRBV28 and TRBJ1-1; D not resolved. Germline values: CDR1 MDHEN, CDR2 SYDVKM. CDR3 length equals 12 residues. V lost 6 bases and J lost 10, with 15 bases in between. The CDR3 DNA follows: TGTGCCAGCAGCCTCGGACGCCTCGTAGCTTTCTTT. This encodes CASSLGRLVAFF.

This clonotype was detected a few times. The rearrangement joins TRBV12-3 or TRBV12-4 to TRBJ1-1, with D uncertain. The CDR3 is 14 residues long. Trimming cost V 3 bases and J 2 bases, with 10 bases left between them. CDR3 region: CASSFQPLNTEAFF. Here the CDR3 DNA reads TGTGCCAGCAGTTTCCAGCCACTTAACACTGAAGCTTTCTTT.

V and J are TRBV20-1 and TRBJ1-1; weak D call: TRBD1 (5 bases). The CDR3 has 14 residues. The germline CDR1 and CDR2 sequences are DFQATT and SNEGSKA (reference sequence). Deletions cut 4 bases from V and 0 bases from J, with 12 bases between. The CDR3 loop reads CSATRGNLNTEAFF. The CDR3 DNA sequence: TGCAGTGCTACCCGGGGGAATTTGAACACTGAAGCTTTCTTT.

By its share, this clonotype is medium-sized (0.01 to 0.1%). This rearrangement joins TRBV19 to TRBJ1-1; 8 bases are a match to TRBD1. Germline V gives CDR1 LNHDA, CDR2 SQIVND (reference sequence). Trimming took 0 bases from V and 3 from J; bases not matched to a gene: 3. This CDR3 region has 15 residues. CDR3 sequence: CASSIDDRGDTEAFF. CDR3 coding DNA: TGTGCCAGTAGTATAGACGACAGGGGAGACACTGAAGCTTTCTTT.

This clonotype was found a few times. The V gene is TRBV7-9, the J gene TRBJ2-3; no definite D call. CDR3 length: 14 amino acids. Germline loops: CDR1 SEHNR, CDR2 FQNEAQ (reference sequence). Trimming took off 5 bases at V and 4 bases at J, with 13 bases between the two ends. The CDR3 DNA is TGTGCCAGCAGCCGCTCCCAAGGACCAGATACGCAGTATTTT. It is translated as CASSRSQGPDTQYF.